These 10 T cell receptor beta chains were sequenced from one sample in a study of blood T cell repertoires in COVID-19. Clones were read by immunoSEQ multiplex PCR, and TCRdb kept only the in-frame ones, dropping some. The sample carries about 150,000 clones, approximately 83% recorded once. Sequencing was carried out using peripheral blood. The receptors come from a woman aged 55-75 years with COVID-19, enrolled during active disease.

The V call is TRBV15, the J call TRBJ1-3; 7 bases map to TRBD1. The ends lost 3 bases at V and 4 bases at J; junction bases unmatched: 9. The CDR3 runs to 16 residues. Germline V lookup: CDR1 LNHNV, CDR2 YYDKDF (reference sequence). This CDR3 reads CATSRHQGGSGNTIYF. The DNA for the CDR3 is TGTGCCACCAGCAGGCACCAGGGGGGTTCAGGAAACACCATATATTTT.

This sequence joins TRBV11-1 and TRBJ2-7; 9 positions agree with TRBD1. The germline CDR1 and CDR2 sequences are SGHAT and FQDESV (reference sequence). After removal of 8 bases from V and 2 bases from J, the junction contained 4 bases not matched to a gene. This CDR3 region has 13 residues. The chain's CDR3 is CASGRTGAYEQYF. As DNA, the CDR3 is TGTGCCAGCGGACGGACAGGGGCCTACGAGCAGTACTTC.

This clone was seen a single time. The chain uses TRBV5-1 and TRBJ1-5; 7 bases are shared with TRBD1. Germline V lookup: CDR1 SGHRS, CDR2 YFSETQ. CDR3 length equals 16 residues. With V trimmed by 1 base and J by 3 bases, 7 bases remained unmatched. DNA of the CDR3: TGCGCCAGCAGCTTGTTAGGAGGGGGCCCCAATCAGCCCCAGCATTTT. Amino acid sequence: CASSLLGGGPNQPQHF.

The V call is TRBV19, the J call TRBJ2-2; 8 bases line up with TRBD1. V lost 10 bases and J lost 1; bases outside the gene matches: 8. This CDR3 is built from 15 residues. Germline values: CDR1 LNHDA, CDR2 SQIVND (reference sequence). The CDR3 loop reads CATPTGDLNTGELFF. CDR3 in DNA: TGTGCCACTCCGACAGGGGACCTGAACACCGGGGAGCTGTTTTTT.

The genes are TRBV6-5 and TRBJ1-6; D gene uncertain. V shed 5 bases and J shed 9 bases, with 11 bases lying between them. Germline V gene lookup returns CDR1 MNHEY and CDR2 SVGAGI. CDR3 size: 13 residues. The CDR3 spells CASSNGMVSPLHF. The CDR3 region has the DNA TGTGCCAGCAGTAACGGGATGGTTTCACCCCTCCACTTT.

This clone was counted between two and nine times. The chain couples TRBV9 to TRBJ2-7, with 12 bases aligning to TRBD2. The CDR3 contains 15 residues. The ends lost 0 bases at V and 4 bases at J; junction bases unmatched: 2. Germline loops: CDR1 SGDLS, CDR2 YYNGEE. As DNA, the CDR3 is TGTGCCAGCAGCGTAGATCTAGCGGGGGGGTACGAGCAGTACTTC. Protein sequence: CASSVDLAGGYEQYF.

This chain links TRBV27 with TRBJ2-5, with 7 bases fitting TRBD1. Germline lookup yields CDR1 MNHEY and CDR2 SMNVEV (reference sequence). This CDR3 is 13 amino acids long. J gave up 5 bases and V 3 bases, and 3 bases lay outside the gene matches. CDR3: CASSFTGVETQYF. CDR3 DNA: TGTGCCAGCAGTTTCACAGGGGTCGAGACCCAGTACTTC.

The chain carries TRBV30 and TRBJ2-2; TRBD1 matches 10 bases. Germline V lookup: CDR1 GTSNPN, CDR2 SVGIG (reference sequence). This CDR3 contains 17 residues. Trimming took 5 bases from V and 3 from J; bases not matched to a gene: 12. The CDR3 DNA sequence: TGTGCCTGGGGTCTCCCTGACAGGGGGCTCGACACCGGGGAGCTGTTTTTT. It is translated as CAWGLPDRGLDTGELFF.

Of note for this clone: The junction departs from the called germline gene at one end, perhaps through a read error. V is TRBV7-7 and J is TRBJ2-2; D gene unclear. Germline-derived CDR1 and CDR2 are SSHAT and FNYEAQ (reference sequence). CDR3 length equals 16 residues. The CDR3 sequence is CASSQKIAVVTGELFF. The CDR3 coding sequence is TGTGCTAGCAGCCAAAAGATCGCGGTGGTCACCGGGGAGCTGTTTTTT.

This CDR3 reads CASSQGGSTSTDTQYF. The CDR3 bases are TGTGCCAGCAGCCAAGGAGGCAGCACTAGCACAGATACGCAGTATTTT. The chain combines TRBV3-1 (or the pseudogene TRBV3-2) with TRBJ2-3; no firm D call. V was pared by 1 base and J by 0 bases, with 11 bases between. CDR3 length: 16 residues. Germline V CDR1 and CDR2: LGHDT, YNNKEL (reference sequence).